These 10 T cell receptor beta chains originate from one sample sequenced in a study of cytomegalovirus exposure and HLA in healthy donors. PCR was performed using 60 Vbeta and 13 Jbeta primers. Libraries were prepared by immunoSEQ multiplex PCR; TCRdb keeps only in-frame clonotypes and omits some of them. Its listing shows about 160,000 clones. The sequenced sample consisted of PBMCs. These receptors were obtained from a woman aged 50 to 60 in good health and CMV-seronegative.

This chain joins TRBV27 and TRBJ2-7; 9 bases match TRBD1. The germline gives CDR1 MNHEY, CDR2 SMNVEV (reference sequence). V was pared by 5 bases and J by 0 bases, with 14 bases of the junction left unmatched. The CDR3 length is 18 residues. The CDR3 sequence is CASSLGTGLNSGSYEQYF. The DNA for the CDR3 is TGTGCCAGCAGTCTGGGGACAGGGTTGAACTCCGGCTCCTACGAGCAGTACTTC.

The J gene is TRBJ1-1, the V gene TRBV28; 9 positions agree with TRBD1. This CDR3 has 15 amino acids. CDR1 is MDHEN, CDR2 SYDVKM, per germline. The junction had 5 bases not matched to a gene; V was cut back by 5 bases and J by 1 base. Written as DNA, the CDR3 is TGTGCCAGCAGTCCCGCGGACAGGGGGAACACTGAAGCTTTCTTT. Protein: CASSPADRGNTEAFF.

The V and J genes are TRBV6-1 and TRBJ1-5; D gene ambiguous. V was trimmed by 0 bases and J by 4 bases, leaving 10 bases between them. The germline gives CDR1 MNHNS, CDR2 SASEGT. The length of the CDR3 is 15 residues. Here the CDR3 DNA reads TGTGCCAGCAGTGAAGCTAGGACGGGGAATCAGCCCCAGCATTTT. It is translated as CASSEARTGNQPQHF.

CDR3 loop: CASSPTQGTEAFF. CDR3 bases: TGTGCCAGCAGCCCAACTCAGGGGACTGAAGCTTTCTTT. The gene calls are TRBV9 and TRBJ1-1, with D possibly being TRBD1 (6 bases). Germline CDR1 is SGDLS and CDR2 is YYNGEE. The CDR3 totals 13 residues. Trimming removed 4 bases from V and 5 bases from J, with 12 bases in between.

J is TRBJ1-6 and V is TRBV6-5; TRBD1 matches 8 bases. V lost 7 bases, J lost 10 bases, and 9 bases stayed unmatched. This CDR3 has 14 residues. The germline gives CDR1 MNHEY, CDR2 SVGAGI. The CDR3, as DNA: TGTGCCAGCACCCCCGACAGGGGCGGATCACCCCTCCACTTT. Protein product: CASTPDRGGSPLHF.

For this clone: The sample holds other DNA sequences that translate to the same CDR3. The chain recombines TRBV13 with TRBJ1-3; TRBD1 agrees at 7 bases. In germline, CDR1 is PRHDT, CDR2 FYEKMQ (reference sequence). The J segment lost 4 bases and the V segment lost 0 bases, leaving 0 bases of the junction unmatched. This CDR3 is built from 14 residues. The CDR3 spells CASSLGTGGNTIYF. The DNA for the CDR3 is TGTGCCAGCAGCTTAGGGACAGGGGGAAACACCATATATTTT.

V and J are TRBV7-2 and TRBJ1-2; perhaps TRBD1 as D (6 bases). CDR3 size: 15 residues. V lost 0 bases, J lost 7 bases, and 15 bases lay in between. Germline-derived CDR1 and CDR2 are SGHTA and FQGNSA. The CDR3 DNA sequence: TGTGCCAGCAGCTTAGCCGGGGGGCCTCTTGGTGGCTACACCTTC. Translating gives CASSLAGGPLGGYTF. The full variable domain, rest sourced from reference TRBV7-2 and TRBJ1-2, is GAGVSQSPSNKVTEKGKDVELRCDPISGHTALYWYRQSLGQGLEFLIYFQGNSAPDKSGLPSDRFSAERTGGSVSTLTIQRTQQEDSAVYLCASSLAGGPLGGYTFGSGTRLTVV.

The DNA for the CDR3 is TGTGCCAGCAGCGTAGTCGGCGGGAGCACGGTGGATACGCAGTATTTT. This translates into CASSVVGGSTVDTQYF. The chain carries TRBV9 and TRBJ2-3, with TRBD2 identical over 7 bases. Unmatched junction bases numbered 10, after V lost 0 bases and J lost 6 bases. The CDR3 loop spans 16 amino acids. CDR1 is SGDLS and CDR2 is YYNGEE in the germline V gene.

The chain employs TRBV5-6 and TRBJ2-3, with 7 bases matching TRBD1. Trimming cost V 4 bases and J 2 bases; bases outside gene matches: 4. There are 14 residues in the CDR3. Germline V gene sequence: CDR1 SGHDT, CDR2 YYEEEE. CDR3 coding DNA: TGTGCCAGCAGCCCGACAGGGACCACAGATACGCAGTATTTT. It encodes CASSPTGTTDTQYF.

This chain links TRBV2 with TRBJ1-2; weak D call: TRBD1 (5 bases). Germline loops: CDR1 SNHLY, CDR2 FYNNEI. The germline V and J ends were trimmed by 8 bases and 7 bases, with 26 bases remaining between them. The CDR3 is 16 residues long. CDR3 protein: CASGGLPGGSGAGYTF. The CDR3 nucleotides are TGTGCCAGCGGAGGACTCCCGGGGGGGTCTGGGGCTGGCTACACCTTC.